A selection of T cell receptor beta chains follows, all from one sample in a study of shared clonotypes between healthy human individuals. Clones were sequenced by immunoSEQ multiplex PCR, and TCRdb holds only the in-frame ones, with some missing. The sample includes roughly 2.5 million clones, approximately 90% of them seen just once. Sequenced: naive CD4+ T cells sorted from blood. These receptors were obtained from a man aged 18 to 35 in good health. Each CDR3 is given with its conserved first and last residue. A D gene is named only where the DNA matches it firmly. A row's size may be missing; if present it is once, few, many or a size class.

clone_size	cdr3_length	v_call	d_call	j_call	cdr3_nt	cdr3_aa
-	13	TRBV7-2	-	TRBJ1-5	TGTGCCAGCAGCTTACATGAGGCCCAGCCCCAGCATTTT	CASSLHEAQPQHF
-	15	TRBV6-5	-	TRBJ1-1	TGTGCCAGCAGTTACTCGTGGACGGTGAACACTGAAGCTTTCTTT	CASSYSWTVNTEAFF
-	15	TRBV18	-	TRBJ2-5	TGTGCCAGCTCACCCTTATCGGAGACCTCTGGGGCCCAGTACTTC	CASSPLSETSGAQYF
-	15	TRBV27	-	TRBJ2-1	TGTGCCAGCAGTCGGGATAGCCTCTCGTACAATGAGCAGTTCTTC	CASSRDSLSYNEQFF
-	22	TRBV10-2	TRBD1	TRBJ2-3	TGCGCCAGCAGTGAGTGGGGGCAAAAAAGACAGGGGGATCGGTACAGCACAGATACGCAGTATTTT	CASSEWGQKRQGDRYSTDTQYF
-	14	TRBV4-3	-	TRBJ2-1	TGCGCCAGCAGCCAGCAACCTGGACCACTGGGGTTGTTCTTC	CASSQQPGPLGLFF
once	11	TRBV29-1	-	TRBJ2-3	TGCAGCGTTGAAATAACAGATACGCAGTATTTT	CSVEITDTQYF
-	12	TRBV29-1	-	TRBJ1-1	TGCAGCTTTTTGAGGGGGAACACTGAAGCTTTCTTT	CSFLRGNTEAFF
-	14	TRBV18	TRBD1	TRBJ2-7	TGTGCCAGCTCACCGGGACAGGGTGTCAACGAGCAGTACTTC	CASSPGQGVNEQYF
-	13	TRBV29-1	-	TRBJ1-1	TGCAGCGTTGCTTTGTCGTTGAACACTGAAGCTTTCTTT	CSVALSLNTEAFF
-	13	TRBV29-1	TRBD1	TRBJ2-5	TGCAGCGCTGACAGGGATGTGGAAGAGACCCAGTACTTC	CSADRDVEETQYF
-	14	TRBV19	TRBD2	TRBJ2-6	TGTGCCAGTAGGTCGGGGGGAGGGGCCAACGTCCTGACTTTC	CASRSGGGANVLTF
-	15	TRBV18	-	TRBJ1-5	TGTGCCAGCTCGCAAACCAAGGGTCCTGATCAGCCCCAGCATTTT	CASSQTKGPDQPQHF
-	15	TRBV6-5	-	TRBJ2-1	TGTGCCAGCAGGTCACAGGGCACCCCCAACAATGAGCAGTTCTTC	CASRSQGTPNNEQFF